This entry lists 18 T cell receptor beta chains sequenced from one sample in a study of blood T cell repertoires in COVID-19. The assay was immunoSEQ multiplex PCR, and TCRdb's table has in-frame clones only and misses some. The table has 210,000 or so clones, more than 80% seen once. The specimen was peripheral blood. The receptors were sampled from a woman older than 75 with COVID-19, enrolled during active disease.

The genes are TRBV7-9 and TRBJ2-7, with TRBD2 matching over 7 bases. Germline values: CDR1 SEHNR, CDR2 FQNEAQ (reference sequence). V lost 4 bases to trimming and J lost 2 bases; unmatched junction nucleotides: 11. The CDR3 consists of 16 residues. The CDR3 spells CASSYPPSGTTYEQYF. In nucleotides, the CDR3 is TGTGCCAGCAGCTATCCGCCTTCGGGGACTACCTACGAGCAGTACTTC.

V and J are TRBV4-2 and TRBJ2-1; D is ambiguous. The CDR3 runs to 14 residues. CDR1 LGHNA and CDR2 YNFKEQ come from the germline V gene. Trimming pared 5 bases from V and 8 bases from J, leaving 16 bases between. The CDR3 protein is CASSFMSSSDEQFF. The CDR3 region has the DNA TGTGCCAGCAGCTTTATGTCTTCGTCAGATGAGCAGTTCTTC.

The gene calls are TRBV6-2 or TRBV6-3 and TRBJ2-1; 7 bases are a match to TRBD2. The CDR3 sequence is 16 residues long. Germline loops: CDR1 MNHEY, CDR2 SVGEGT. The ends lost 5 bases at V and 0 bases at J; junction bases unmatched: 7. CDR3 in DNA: TGTGCCAGCAGTCCGCAGCGGGGTAGCTCCTACAATGAGCAGTTCTTC. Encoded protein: CASSPQRGSSYNEQFF.

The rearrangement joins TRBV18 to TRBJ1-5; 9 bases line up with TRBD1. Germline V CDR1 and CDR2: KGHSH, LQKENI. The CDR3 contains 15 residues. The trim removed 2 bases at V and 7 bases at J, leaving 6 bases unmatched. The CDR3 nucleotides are TGTGCCAGCTCACCAGGGACAGGGATTCGCCAGCCCCAGCATTTT. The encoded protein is CASSPGTGIRQPQHF.

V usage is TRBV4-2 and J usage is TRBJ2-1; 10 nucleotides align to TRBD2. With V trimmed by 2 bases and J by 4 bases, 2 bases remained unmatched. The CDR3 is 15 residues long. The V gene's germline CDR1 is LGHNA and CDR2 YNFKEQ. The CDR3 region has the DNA TGTGCCAGCAGCCAACCTAGCGGGGGATACAATGAGCAGTTCTTC. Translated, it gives CASSQPSGGYNEQFF.

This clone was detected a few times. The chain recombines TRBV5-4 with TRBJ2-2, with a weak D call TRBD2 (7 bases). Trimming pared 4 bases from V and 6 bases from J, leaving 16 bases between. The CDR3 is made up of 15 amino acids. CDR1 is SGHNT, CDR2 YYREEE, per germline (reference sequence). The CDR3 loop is CASSQGGGASGELFF. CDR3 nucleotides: TGTGCCAGCAGCCAAGGGGGGGGCGCATCCGGGGAGCTGTTTTTT.

Written as DNA, the CDR3 is TGTGCCAGCACCTCGAGGGGGACAGGGGGCCGGAACGAGCAGTACTTC. Amino acids: CASTSRGTGGRNEQYF. J is TRBJ2-7 and V is TRBV3-1 (or the pseudogene TRBV3-2), with 12 nucleotides matching TRBD1. This CDR3 has 16 amino acids. J gave up 5 bases and V 7 bases, and 12 bases lay outside the gene matches. In germline, CDR1 is LGHDT, CDR2 YNNKEL (reference sequence).

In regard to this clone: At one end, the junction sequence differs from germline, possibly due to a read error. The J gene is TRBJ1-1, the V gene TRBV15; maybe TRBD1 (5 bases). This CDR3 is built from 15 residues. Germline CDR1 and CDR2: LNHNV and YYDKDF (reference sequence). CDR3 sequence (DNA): TGTGCCACCGGCAGGGCAGCGACCATGAACACTGAAGCTTTCTTT. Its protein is CATGRAATMNTEAFF.

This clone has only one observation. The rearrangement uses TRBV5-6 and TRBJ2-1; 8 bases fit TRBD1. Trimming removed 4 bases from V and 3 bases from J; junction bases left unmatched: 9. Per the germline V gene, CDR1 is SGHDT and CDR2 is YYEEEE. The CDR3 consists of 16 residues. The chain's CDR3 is CASSASAGGSYNEQFF. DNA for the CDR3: TGTGCCAGCAGCGCCTCTGCAGGGGGCAGCTACAATGAGCAGTTCTTC.

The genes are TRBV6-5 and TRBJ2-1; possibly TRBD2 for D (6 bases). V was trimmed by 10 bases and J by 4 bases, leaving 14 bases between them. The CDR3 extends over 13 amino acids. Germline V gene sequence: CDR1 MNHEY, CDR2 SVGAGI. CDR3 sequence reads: CAIRGAGYNEQFF. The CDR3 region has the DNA TGTGCCATACGCGGGGCGGGGTACAATGAGCAGTTCTTC.

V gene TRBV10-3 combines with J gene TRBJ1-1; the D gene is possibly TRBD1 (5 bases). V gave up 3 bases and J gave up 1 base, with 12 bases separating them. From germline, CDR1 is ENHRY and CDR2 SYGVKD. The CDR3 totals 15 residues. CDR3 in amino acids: CAISDGTGGNTEAFF. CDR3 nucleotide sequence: TGTGCCATCAGTGACGGGACGGGGGGGAACACTGAAGCTTTCTTT.

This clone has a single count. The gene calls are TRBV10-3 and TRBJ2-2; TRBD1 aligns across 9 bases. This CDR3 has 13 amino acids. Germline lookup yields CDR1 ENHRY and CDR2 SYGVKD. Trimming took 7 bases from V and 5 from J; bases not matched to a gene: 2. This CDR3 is CAIKGQGTGELFF. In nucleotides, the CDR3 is TGTGCCATCAAAGGACAGGGGACCGGGGAGCTGTTTTTT.

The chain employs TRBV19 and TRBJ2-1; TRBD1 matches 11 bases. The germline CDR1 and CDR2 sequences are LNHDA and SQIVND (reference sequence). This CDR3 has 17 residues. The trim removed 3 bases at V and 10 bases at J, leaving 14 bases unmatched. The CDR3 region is CASSILAPGTGGNEQFF. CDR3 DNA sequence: TGTGCCAGTAGTATCCTGGCCCCCGGGACAGGGGGAAACGAGCAGTTCTTC.

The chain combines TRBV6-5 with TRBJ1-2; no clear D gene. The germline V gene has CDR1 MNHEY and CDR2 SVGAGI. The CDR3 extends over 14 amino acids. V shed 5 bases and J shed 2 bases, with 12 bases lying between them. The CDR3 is CASSRGAANYGYTF. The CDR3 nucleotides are TGTGCCAGCAGTCGCGGAGCAGCCAACTATGGCTACACCTTC.

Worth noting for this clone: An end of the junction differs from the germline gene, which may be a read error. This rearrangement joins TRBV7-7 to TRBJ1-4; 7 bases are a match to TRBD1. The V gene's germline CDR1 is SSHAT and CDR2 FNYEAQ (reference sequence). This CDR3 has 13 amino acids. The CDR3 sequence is CASSPTGLEKLFF. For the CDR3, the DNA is TGTGCTAGCAGCCCGACAGGGTTGGAAAAACTGTTTTTT. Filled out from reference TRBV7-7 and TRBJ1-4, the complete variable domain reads GAGVSQSPRYKVTKRGQDVTLRCDPISSHATLYWYQQALGQGPEFLTYFNYEAQPDKSGLPSDRFSAERPEGSISTLTIQRTEQRDSAMYRCASSPTGLEKLFFGSGTQLSVL.

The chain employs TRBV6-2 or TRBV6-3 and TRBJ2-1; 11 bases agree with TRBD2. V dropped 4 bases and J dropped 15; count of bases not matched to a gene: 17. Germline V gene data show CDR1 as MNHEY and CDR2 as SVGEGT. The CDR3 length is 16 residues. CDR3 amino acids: CASSFPLLAGGTGVFF. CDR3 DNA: TGTGCCAGCAGTTTCCCCCTTCTAGCGGGGGGTACTGGGGTGTTCTTC.

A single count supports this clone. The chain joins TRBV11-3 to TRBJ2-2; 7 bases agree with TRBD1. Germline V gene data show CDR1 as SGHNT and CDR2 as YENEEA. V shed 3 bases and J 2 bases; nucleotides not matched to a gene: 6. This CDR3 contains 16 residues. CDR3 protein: CASSFGTDPNTGELFF. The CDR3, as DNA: TGTGCCAGCAGCTTCGGGACAGACCCTAACACCGGGGAGCTGTTTTTT.

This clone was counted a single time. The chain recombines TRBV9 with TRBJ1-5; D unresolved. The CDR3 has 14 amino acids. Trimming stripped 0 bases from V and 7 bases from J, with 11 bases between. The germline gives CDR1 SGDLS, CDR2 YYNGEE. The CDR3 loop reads CASSVAWEGQPQHF. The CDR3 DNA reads TGTGCCAGCAGCGTAGCTTGGGAGGGACAGCCCCAGCATTTT.